This entry lists 23 T cell receptor beta chains sequenced from one sample in a study of T cells in Graves' hyperthyroidism and ophthalmopathy. RNA transcripts served as the template for amplifying TCR beta CDR3 regions. Primed by the HTBI set, a first-round RT-PCR was run on the TCR CDR3. MiXCR was run by TCRdb on the multiplex PCR reads, yielding one entry per CDR3 protein. The sample gives 550,000 to 700,000 distinct CDR3 sequences, about 15% of which show up once; 4.3% is in the top ten. The sample comprised blood. All receptors derive from a middle-aged woman with Graves' ophthalmopathy.

This clonotype was seen only a few times. The rearrangement links TRBV5-1 to TRBJ1-2, with TRBD1 identical over 7 bases. This CDR3 is 15 amino acids long. Germline trimming cut 4 bases from V and 6 bases from J; bases unmatched to any gene: 12. CDR1 SGHRS and CDR2 YFSETQ come from the germline V gene. The CDR3 here is CASSRGDGTVDGYTF. In nucleotides, the CDR3 is TGCGCCAGCAGCCGAGGAGACGGGACAGTAGATGGCTACACCTTC.

The table lists this clonotype with many counts. The chain links TRBV12-3 or TRBV12-4 to TRBJ2-5; no clear D. The CDR3 totals 14 residues. Trimming left V 2 bases short and J 3 bases short, with 10 bases between. The CDR3 DNA reads as TGTGCCAGCAGTTTAAGCACGCGAGAAGAGACCCAGTACTTC. Encoded protein: CASSLSTREETQYF.

The chain uses TRBV29-1 and TRBJ2-7, with TRBD2 matching 12 bases. This CDR3 has 16 amino acids. The germline gives CDR1 SQVTM, CDR2 ANQGSEA. Trimming cost V 3 bases and J 6 bases; bases outside gene matches: 12. The CDR3 here is CSVDGLAGPPTGEQYF. The CDR3 DNA reads TGCAGCGTTGATGGACTAGCGGGACCACCTACCGGCGAGCAGTACTTC.

This clonotype was seen ten or more times. J is TRBJ1-2 and V is TRBV6-2 or TRBV6-3; D is unclear. The germline V and J ends were trimmed by 8 bases and 2 bases, with 24 bases remaining between them. This CDR3 is built from 17 residues. Germline assignment: CDR1 MNHEY and CDR2 SVGEGT. The DNA of the CDR3 is TGTGCCAGCCTACGGGCGGAAACGGACCGTCGAAACTATGGCTACACCTTC. Its translation: CASLRAETDRRNYGYTF.

Ten or more counts support this clonotype. The chain links TRBV9 to TRBJ1-1; D remains unclear. Trimming pared 0 bases from V and 1 base from J, leaving 7 bases between. There are 14 residues in the CDR3. Germline V gene data show CDR1 as SGDLS and CDR2 as YYNGEE. The CDR3 coding sequence is TGTGCCAGCAGCGTAGCCTACACGAACACTGAAGCTTTCTTT. Translating gives CASSVAYTNTEAFF.

This clonotype was detected ten times or more. The chain has TRBV6-1 and TRBJ1-3; 7 positions match TRBD1. This CDR3 is 16 amino acids long. V was clipped by 6 bases and J by 4 bases; unmatched bases: 12. Germline CDR1 reads MNHNS; CDR2 reads SASEGT. The CDR3 loop reads CASRDPGGVLGNTIYF. CDR3 bases: TGTGCCAGCAGGGATCCAGGGGGGGTGTTAGGAAACACCATATATTTT.

J is TRBJ1-3 and V is TRBV19; 7 bases are a match to TRBD1. In germline, CDR1 is LNHDA, CDR2 SQIVND (reference sequence). V gave up 6 bases and J gave up 0 bases; unmatched junction bases: 11. CDR3 length: 17 amino acids. This CDR3 reads CASRGPRQGGSGNTIYF. The DNA for the CDR3 is TGTGCCAGTAGGGGCCCTAGACAGGGAGGCTCTGGAAACACCATATATTTT.

This clonotype was seen a few times. One base away lies a much larger clone, so this may be a sequencing read error. The chain has TRBV20-1 and TRBJ2-7; D unresolved. The V gene lost 3 bases and the J gene lost 3 bases, with 21 bases spanning the gap. There are 16 residues in the CDR3. The germline CDR1 and CDR2 sequences are DFQATT and SNEGSKA (reference sequence). This chain's CDR3 is CSASRPSSQKGYEQYF. CDR3 nucleotide sequence: TGCAGTGCTAGCCGTCCCAGTAGCCAGAAGGGCTACGAGCAGTACTTC.

This chain links TRBV6-2 or TRBV6-3 with TRBJ2-7; unclear D gene. The germline V and J ends were trimmed by 2 bases and 5 bases, with 13 bases remaining between them. Per the germline V gene, CDR1 is MNHEY and CDR2 is SVGEGT. The CDR3 contains 14 residues. CDR3 loop: CASSYPAGSDEQYF. The CDR3, as DNA: TGTGCCAGCAGTTACCCCGCCGGGTCCGACGAGCAGTACTTC.

This clonotype has at least ten counts. The gene calls are TRBV7-9 and TRBJ1-1; D remains ambiguous. This CDR3 is built from 14 residues. Trimming left V 6 bases short and J 1 base short, with 12 bases between. Germline values: CDR1 SEHNR, CDR2 FQNEAQ (reference sequence). The CDR3 sequence is CASSGGMGNTEAFF. The CDR3 coding sequence is TGTGCCAGCAGTGGAGGGATGGGGAACACTGAAGCTTTCTTT. The variable domain in full, with the rest retrieved from reference TRBV7-9 and TRBJ1-1, is DTGVSQNPRHKITKRGQNVTFRCDPISEHNRLYWYRQTLGQGPEFLTYFQNEAQLEKSRLLSDRFSAERPKGSFSTLEIQRTEQGDSAMYLCASSGGMGNTEAFFGQGTRLTVV.

The table lists this clonotype with many counts. The chain carries TRBV19 and TRBJ1-5; 7 bases map to TRBD1. J lost 5 bases, V lost 0 bases, and 7 bases had no gene match. This CDR3 region has 16 residues. Germline values: CDR1 LNHDA, CDR2 SQIVND (reference sequence). The CDR3 DNA is TGTGCCAGTAGTATAGATCTAAGGGGACAGCATCAGCCCCAGCATTTT. The encoded protein is CASSIDLRGQHQPQHF.

This clonotype has a single count. The chain links TRBV6-1 to TRBJ2-2; possible D gene TRBD1, 6 bases. The CDR3 length is 13 residues. V lost 8 bases to trimming and J lost 4 bases, with 11 bases between them. CDR1 is MNHNS and CDR2 is SASEGT in the germline V gene. The CDR3 bases are TGTGCCAGCCGTAGGGGGACCACCGGGGAGCTGTTTTTT. It is translated as CASRRGTTGELFF.

This clonotype was observed at least ten times. This chain links TRBV6-1 with TRBJ2-2, with D perhaps assigned TRBD1 or TRBD2 (5 bases each). Deletions cut 5 bases from V and 5 bases from J, with 15 bases between. Looked up from germline, CDR1 is MNHNS and CDR2 is SASEGT. CDR3 size: 15 residues. Here the CDR3 DNA reads TGTGCCAGCAGTACGGAGTTTGAGGGGACCGGGGAGCTGTTTTTT. Residues: CASSTEFEGTGELFF.

The table lists this clonotype with a few counts. The chain links TRBV20-1 to TRBJ1-5; D is unclear. CDR3 length: 12 amino acids. Germline V gene data show CDR1 as DFQATT and CDR2 as SNEGSKA (reference sequence). V was trimmed by 6 bases and J by 0 bases, leaving 6 bases between them. The CDR3: CSAKGSNQPQHF. As DNA, the CDR3 is TGCAGTGCCAAGGGTAGCAATCAGCCCCAGCATTTT.

This clonotype has ten or more counts. The rearrangement uses TRBV12-3 or TRBV12-4 and TRBJ2-7, with D uncertain. Trimming shortened V by 6 bases and J by 1 base, and 13 bases separated the two germline ends. This CDR3 has 14 residues. For the CDR3, the DNA is TGTGCCAGCAGCGCCTCGACTCCTTCCTACGAGCAGTACTTC. It codes for CASSASTPSYEQYF.

This sequence joins TRBV27 and TRBJ1-1; 8 positions match TRBD1. Germline-derived CDR1 and CDR2 are MNHEY and SMNVEV (reference sequence). V lost 3 bases and J lost 0; bases outside the gene matches: 6. The CDR3 length is 16 residues. As DNA, the CDR3 is TGTGCCAGCAGTTTGGGCAGGGGGCAGATGAACACTGAAGCTTTCTTT. Translation: CASSLGRGQMNTEAFF.

The rearrangement links TRBV11-1 to TRBJ2-2; D remains unclear. The V gene lost 0 bases and the J gene lost 0 bases, with 11 bases spanning the gap. The CDR3 totals 17 residues. The germline CDR1 and CDR2 sequences are SGHAT and FQDESV (reference sequence). CDR3 coding DNA: TGTGCCAGCAGCTTAGCAGACGAAACAGCGAACACCGGGGAGCTGTTTTTT. Translating it yields CASSLADETANTGELFF. Full variable domain (outside the CDR3, taken from reference TRBV11-1 and TRBJ2-2): EAEVAQSPRYKITEKSQAVAFWCDPISGHATLYWYRQILGQGPELLVQFQDESVVDDSQLPKDRFSAERLKGVDSTLKIQPAELGDSAMYLCASSLADETANTGELFFGEGSRLTVL.

In the case of this clonotype: Sequence at one end of the junction differs from germline and may be a read error. V and J are TRBV7-2 and TRBJ2-5, with D perhaps matching TRBD2 (5 bases). The germline gives CDR1 SGHTA, CDR2 FQGNSA. This CDR3 region has 14 residues. In DNA form, the CDR3 reads TGTTCCAGCAGCTTATCTCGGACTCAAGAGACCCAGTACTTC. Translated: CSSSLSRTQETQYF.

The sample holds many counts of this clonotype. This chain uses TRBV6-5 with TRBJ1-2; no reliable D call. The germline gives CDR1 MNHEY, CDR2 SVGAGI. Trimming removed 0 bases from V and 1 base from J, with 15 bases in between. This CDR3 spans 17 amino acids. CDR3 nucleotides: TGTGCCAGCAGTTACTCGGCAGGTGGGGTTGATAACTATGGCTACACCTTC. Protein sequence: CASSYSAGGVDNYGYTF.

The V gene is TRBV4-2, the J gene TRBJ2-1; D is perhaps TRBD2 (5 bases). Germline V gives CDR1 LGHNA, CDR2 YNFKEQ. The CDR3 runs 17 residues. The V end was cut by 0 bases, the J end by 8 bases, with 20 bases between. CDR3 sequence reads: CASSQESPPGGSDEQFF. The CDR3 nucleotides are TGTGCCAGCAGCCAAGAATCGCCCCCCGGCGGTAGCGATGAGCAGTTCTTC.

The rearrangement links TRBV5-1 to TRBJ1-1; 10 nucleotides agree with TRBD1. Germline assignment: CDR1 SGHRS and CDR2 YFSETQ. CDR3 length equals 16 residues. J was trimmed by 5 bases and V by 1 base; bases with no gene match: 8. The CDR3 here is CASSLLGGQGRTEAFF. DNA for the CDR3: TGCGCCAGCAGCTTGTTAGGGGGACAGGGGAGGACTGAAGCTTTCTTT.

This clonotype turned up a few times. Possible read error: a much larger clone is one base away. This chain connects TRBV15 to TRBJ1-1; D uncertain. This CDR3 region has 15 residues. Germline loops: CDR1 LNHNV, CDR2 YYDKDF (reference sequence). The CDR3 loop reads CATNRDKGIGTEAFF. Written as DNA, the CDR3 is TGTGCCACCAACAGAGATAAAGGTATCGGAACTGAAGCTTTCTTT. The variable domain in full, with the rest retrieved from reference TRBV15 and TRBJ1-1, is DAMVIQNPRYQVTQFGKPVTLSCSQTLNHNVMYWYQQKSSQAPKLLFHYYDKDFNNEADTPDNFQSRRPNTSFCFLDIRSPGLGDTAMYLCATNRDKGIGTEAFFGQGTRLTVV.

This clonotype appeared many times. J is TRBJ1-1 and V is TRBV12-3 or TRBV12-4; the match to TRBD1 covers 9 bases. CDR3 length: 14 residues. Losses at the gene ends were 1 base for V and 5 bases for J; bases not matched to a gene: 2. The CDR3 DNA follows: TGTGCCAGCAGTTTAGTTGGGACAGGGACTGAAGCTTTCTTT. Its translation is CASSLVGTGTEAFF.